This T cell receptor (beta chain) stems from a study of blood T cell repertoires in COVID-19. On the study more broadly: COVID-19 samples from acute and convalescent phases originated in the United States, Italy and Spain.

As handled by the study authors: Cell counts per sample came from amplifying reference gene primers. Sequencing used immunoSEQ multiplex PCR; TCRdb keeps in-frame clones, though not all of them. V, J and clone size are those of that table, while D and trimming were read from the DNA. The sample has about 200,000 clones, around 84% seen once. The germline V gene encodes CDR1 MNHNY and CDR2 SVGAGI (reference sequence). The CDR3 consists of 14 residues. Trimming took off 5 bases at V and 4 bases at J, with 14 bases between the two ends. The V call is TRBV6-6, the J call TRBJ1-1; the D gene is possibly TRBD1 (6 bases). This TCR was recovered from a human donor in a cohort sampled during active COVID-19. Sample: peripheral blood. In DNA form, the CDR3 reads TGTGCCAGCAGTAGCCGGCGGGGGCCCACTGAAGCTTTCTTT. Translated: CASSSRRGPTEAFF.